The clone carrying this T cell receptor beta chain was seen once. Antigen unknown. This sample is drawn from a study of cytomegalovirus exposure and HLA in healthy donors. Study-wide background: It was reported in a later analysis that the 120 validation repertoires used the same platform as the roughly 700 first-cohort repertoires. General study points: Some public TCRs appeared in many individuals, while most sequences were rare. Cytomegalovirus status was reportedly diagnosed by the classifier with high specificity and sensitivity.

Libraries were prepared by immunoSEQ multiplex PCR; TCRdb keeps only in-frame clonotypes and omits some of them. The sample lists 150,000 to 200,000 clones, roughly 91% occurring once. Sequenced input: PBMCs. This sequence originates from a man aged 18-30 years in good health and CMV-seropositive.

CDR3 protein: CASSHHGQGADTQYF. The CDR3 nucleotides read TGCGCCAGCAGCCACCACGGACAGGGGGCGGATACGCAGTATTTT. The chain couples TRBV4-1 to TRBJ2-3, with 11 bases matching TRBD1. This CDR3 has 15 amino acids. With V trimmed by 3 bases and J by 6 bases, 5 bases remained unmatched. CDR1 and CDR2 from the germline V gene are MGHRA and YSYEKL.